The clone carrying this T cell receptor beta chain was counted between two and nine times. Its antigen is not identified. The source of the sample is a study of T cells after yellow fever vaccination. Findings of the study overall: Clones from primary vaccination mostly reappeared after the booster (around 96% CD4, about 88% CD8). Researchers noted that a small share of clonotypes showed up in both CD4 and CD8 compartments. It was a weaker secondary response, yet one that peaked faster, at day 5 versus 15.

There are 13 residues in the CDR3. After removal of 6 bases from V and 5 bases from J, the junction contained 5 bases not matched to a gene. Template switching with 5'RACE generated the TCR cDNA and added a universal primer site and UMIs. One entry per CDR3 protein results from TCRdb running MiXCR on the 5' RACE reads. The sample has roughly 310,000 distinct CDR3 sequences, 8% to 10% seen once. Source: PBMCs, taken on the day of the first yellow fever vaccination. The rearrangement uses TRBV12-3 or TRBV12-4 and TRBJ2-5, with TRBD2 matching 8 bases. This clonotype originated in a young man who received the YFV17D yellow fever vaccine. CDR3 sequence (DNA): TGTGCCAGCAGGTTCACTAGCGGCGAGACCCAGTACTTC. Protein: CASRFTSGETQYF.